A single sample is the source of the 27 T cell receptor beta chains below, sequenced in a study of CD8 T cells in Susac syndrome. The RNA input was roughly 0.45 to 1 ug, and it was reverse transcribed with random hexamers. TCRdb independently ran MiXCR on the immunoSEQ multiplex PCR reads; one entry per CDR3 protein. The table has roughly 120,000 distinct CDR3 sequences, around 94% seen once; the top ten hold around 0.12%. The sequenced sample consisted of CD4+ T cells from PBMCs. All receptors come from a human donor with multiple sclerosis.

Details on this clonotype: A read error may produce the germline difference seen at one junction end. The V gene is TRBV18, the J gene TRBJ1-1; a possible D gene is TRBD1 (5 bases). The CDR3 consists of 15 residues. Germline CDR1 and CDR2: KGHSH and LQKENI. Here the CDR3 DNA reads TGTGCCAGCTCACCAGGGCAGGGCACGAACACTGAAGTTTTCTTT. Its protein product is CASSPGQGTNTEVFF.

J is TRBJ1-5 and V is TRBV12-3 or TRBV12-4; D not certain. Trimming removed 1 base at V and 5 bases at J, with 9 bases between. There are 14 residues in the CDR3. CDR3 in amino acids: CASSLGSQHQPQHF. The CDR3 DNA is TGTGCCAGCAGTTTAGGGTCACAGCATCAGCCCCAGCATTTT.

For the CDR3, the DNA is TGTGCCTGGAGTGTACTAGTAGATACGCAGTATTTT. Translation gives CAWSVLVDTQYF. The gene calls are TRBV30 and TRBJ2-3; TRBD2 might be the D (5 bases). V was cut by 0 bases and J by 5 bases, with 6 bases left in between. Germline V gene data show CDR1 as GTSNPN and CDR2 as SVGIG (reference sequence). The CDR3 runs to 12 residues.

This clonotype occurred once. This chain joins TRBV28 and TRBJ1-3; D ambiguous. The germline V and J ends were trimmed by 1 base and 7 bases, with 2 bases remaining between them. CDR1 is MDHEN, CDR2 SYDVKM, per germline. There are 11 residues in the CDR3. This chain's CDR3 is CASSLYNTIYF. The DNA of the CDR3 is TGTGCCAGCAGTTTATACAACACCATATATTTT.

J is TRBJ1-2 and V is TRBV4-2; possible D gene TRBD1, 5 bases. Germline V lookup: CDR1 LGHNA, CDR2 YNFKEQ. The CDR3 length is 16 residues. Trimming shortened V by 0 bases and J by 1 base, and 12 bases separated the two germline ends. The CDR3 region has the DNA TGTGCCAGCAGCCAAGATATAAGGGGCGATAACTATGGCTACACCTTC. Translation gives CASSQDIRGDNYGYTF.

The chain recombines TRBV29-1 with TRBJ1-1; TRBD1 might be the D (5 bases). CDR3 length: 12 amino acids. Germline assignment: CDR1 SQVTM and CDR2 ANQGSEA. V shed 5 bases and J shed 2 bases, with 9 bases lying between them. The CDR3 is CSVKQENTEAFF. The CDR3 nucleotides read TGCAGCGTTAAACAGGAAAACACTGAAGCTTTCTTT.

This chain links TRBV5-1 with TRBJ2-7; 7 nucleotides align to TRBD2. From germline, CDR1 is SGHRS and CDR2 YFSETQ. V was pared by 3 bases and J by 4 bases, with 7 bases of the junction left unmatched. This CDR3 is built from 14 residues. This CDR3 reads CASSWGLSFYEQYF. Here the CDR3 DNA reads TGCGCCAGCAGCTGGGGACTATCGTTTTACGAGCAGTACTTC. The whole variable domain, filled in from reference TRBV5-1 and TRBJ2-7, reads KAGVTQTPRYLIKTRGQQVTLSCSPISGHRSVSWYQQTPGQGLQFLFEYFSETQRNKGNFPGRFSGRQFSNSRSEMNVSTLELGDSALYLCASSWGLSFYEQYFGPGTRLTVT.

The V gene is TRBV4-1, the J gene TRBJ1-3; D uncertain. The germline V and J ends were trimmed by 2 bases and 14 bases, with 16 bases remaining between them. Germline V gene sequence: CDR1 MGHRA, CDR2 YSYEKL. The CDR3 spans 13 residues. In DNA form, the CDR3 reads TGCGCCAGCAGCCAATCACCTTCGGCAGTCCTATATTTT. It codes for CASSQSPSAVLYF.

This sequence joins TRBV4-1 and TRBJ2-3, with D unresolved. Looked up from germline, CDR1 is MGHRA and CDR2 is YSYEKL. V dropped 1 base and J dropped 1 base, with 9 bases sitting between them. The CDR3 has 15 residues. The CDR3 reads CASSQGQKRTDTQYF. The CDR3 nucleotides are TGCGCCAGCAGCCAAGGGCAAAAGCGCACAGATACGCAGTATTTT.

V usage is TRBV7-9 and J usage is TRBJ2-7; 7 bases agree with TRBD2. Trimming at V came to 3 bases and at J to 2 bases, leaving 4 bases not matched to a gene. The CDR3 consists of 14 residues. Germline CDR1 reads SEHNR; CDR2 reads FQNEAQ (reference sequence). CDR3 amino acids: CASSFQAGTYEQYF. CDR3 coding DNA: TGTGCCAGCAGCTTTCAAGCGGGGACCTACGAGCAGTACTTC.

The chain carries TRBV7-2 and TRBJ2-3; 8 nucleotides match TRBD2. The CDR3 runs 14 residues. Trimming cost V 7 bases and J 4 bases; bases outside gene matches: 7. The germline gives CDR1 SGHTA, CDR2 FQGNSA. The CDR3 sequence: CASNLGGASDTQYF. CDR3 DNA: TGTGCCAGCAACCTCGGGGGGGCCTCAGATACGCAGTATTTT.

This clonotype showed up just once. The chain links TRBV15 to TRBJ2-3; 7 positions agree with TRBD2. The length of the CDR3 is 15 residues. With V trimmed by 4 bases and J by 1 base, 5 bases remained unmatched. CDR1 is LNHNV and CDR2 is YYDKDF in the germline V gene (reference sequence). The CDR3 loop is CATSTSSGRTDTQYF. The CDR3 coding sequence is TGTGCCACCAGCACCTCTAGCGGACGCACAGATACGCAGTATTTT. Variable domain in full (rest from reference TRBV15 and TRBJ2-3): DAMVIQNPRYQVTQFGKPVTLSCSQTLNHNVMYWYQQKSSQAPKLLFHYYDKDFNNEADTPDNFQSRRPNTSFCFLDIRSPGLGDTAMYLCATSTSSGRTDTQYFGPGTRLTVL.

The J gene is TRBJ2-7, the V gene TRBV5-1; D is unclear. Germline-derived CDR1 and CDR2 are SGHRS and YFSETQ. V lost 1 base to trimming and J lost 2 bases, with 10 bases between them. The CDR3 runs 14 residues. CDR3 nucleotides: TGCGCCAGCAGCTTGACAGCGTCTGCCTACGAGCAGTACTTC. Amino acid sequence: CASSLTASAYEQYF.

The chain joins TRBV30 to TRBJ1-2, with TRBD1 matching over 7 bases. J lost 7 bases, V lost 0 bases, and 2 bases had no gene match. The CDR3 loop spans 12 amino acids. Germline lookup yields CDR1 GTSNPN and CDR2 SVGIG (reference sequence). In DNA form, the CDR3 reads TGTGCCTGGAGTGTACAGGGGCCTGGCTACACCTTC. It is translated as CAWSVQGPGYTF.

The rearrangement joins TRBV27 to TRBJ2-7; D may correspond to TRBD1 or TRBD2 (7 bases each). Germline V lookup: CDR1 MNHEY, CDR2 SMNVEV (reference sequence). This CDR3 spans 15 amino acids. Trimming left V 11 bases short and J 0 bases short, with 20 bases between. The CDR3 loop reads CAAGGGFSSSYEQYF. CDR3 nucleotide sequence: TGTGCCGCAGGGGGGGGTTTTTCGAGCTCCTACGAGCAGTACTTC.

The count of this clonotype is one. The chain recombines TRBV2 with TRBJ1-1; no firm D call. CDR3 size: 11 residues. Germline V gene sequence: CDR1 SNHLY, CDR2 FYNNEI. V gave up 0 bases and J gave up 11 bases, with 7 bases separating them. The CDR3 DNA reads TGTGCCAGCAGTGAAGCGCTGCGGGCTTTCTTT. It yields the protein CASSEALRAFF.

For the CDR3, the DNA is TGTGCCAGCAGTCAAGAGACAGGGGACACTGAAGCTTTCTTT. Amino acids: CASSQETGDTEAFF. This chain uses TRBV2 with TRBJ1-1, with 8 bases lining up with TRBD1. This CDR3 is built from 14 residues. In germline, CDR1 is SNHLY, CDR2 FYNNEI. Losses at the gene ends were 5 bases for V and 3 bases for J; bases not matched to a gene: 5.

The CDR3 DNA follows: TGTGCCACCCAGGGGGATGCTAACTATGGCTACACCTTC. It specifies CATQGDANYGYTF. The chain recombines TRBV3-1 with TRBJ1-2, with TRBD1 matching 7 bases. The V gene's germline CDR1 is LGHDT and CDR2 YNNKEL (reference sequence). J gave up 0 bases and V 10 bases, and 5 bases lay outside the gene matches. This CDR3 contains 13 residues.

The V and J genes are TRBV5-1 and TRBJ1-2; maybe TRBD1 (5 bases). The CDR3 totals 13 residues. V was clipped by 6 bases and J by 4 bases, with 13 bases between them. Germline loops: CDR1 SGHRS, CDR2 YFSETQ. The DNA of the CDR3 is TGCGCCAGCACCTCCGGGACCGTCTATGGCTACACCTTC. Translated: CASTSGTVYGYTF.

The chain links TRBV5-1 to TRBJ2-3, with TRBD2 identical over 15 bases. V lost 6 bases, J lost 6 bases, and 2 bases stayed unmatched. This CDR3 is 14 amino acids long. Germline CDR1 is SGHRS and CDR2 is YFSETQ. The CDR3 region has the DNA TGCGCCAGCAAGGGACTAGCGGGGGGCGATACGCAGTATTTT. It yields the protein CASKGLAGGDTQYF.

J is TRBJ1-5 and V is TRBV4-3; weak D call: TRBD1 (5 bases). Trimming cost V 1 base and J 7 bases, with 11 bases left between them. The germline CDR1 and CDR2 sequences are LGHNA and YSLEER. CDR3 size: 14 residues. The CDR3 region has the DNA TGCGCCAGCAGCCAAGTGAAGGGGCGACAGCCCCAGCATTTT. It specifies CASSQVKGRQPQHF.

The chain joins TRBV5-6 to TRBJ2-1; D is perhaps TRBD1 or TRBD2 (5 bases each). The CDR3 has 13 residues. Per the germline V gene, CDR1 is SGHDT and CDR2 is YYEEEE. Trimming left V 5 bases short and J 8 bases short, with 14 bases between. The CDR3 DNA reads TGTGCCAGCAGTCCTGGGACCGAAGATGAGCAGTTCTTC. This codes for CASSPGTEDEQFF.

This clonotype appeared a single time. The J gene is TRBJ2-1, the V gene TRBV2; 9 bases map to TRBD1. Germline-derived CDR1 and CDR2 are SNHLY and FYNNEI. The V and J ends lost 4 bases and 3 bases, in that order; junction bases with no gene match: 4. This CDR3 comprises 15 residues. CDR3 in DNA: TGTGCCAGCAGTGCATGGGACAGGGACTACAATGAGCAGTTCTTC. It codes for CASSAWDRDYNEQFF.

The chain employs TRBV18 and TRBJ2-6; the D is unclear. With 3 bases removed from V and 0 bases from J, the gap between germline ends came to 9 bases. This CDR3 is built from 16 residues. Germline assignment: CDR1 KGHSH and CDR2 LQKENI. This CDR3 reads CASSPTSPSGANVLTF. The CDR3 DNA follows: TGTGCCAGCTCACCGACCTCCCCCTCTGGGGCCAACGTCCTGACTTTC.

The rearrangement links TRBV20-1 to TRBJ2-7; D remains unclear. Germline V gives CDR1 DFQATT, CDR2 SNEGSKA (reference sequence). CDR3 length: 13 residues. Trimming removed 3 bases from V and 1 base from J, with 10 bases in between. In DNA, the CDR3 is TGCAGTGCTAGCGGACGCGGATCCTACGAGCAGTACTTC. This codes for CSASGRGSYEQYF.

The CDR3 bases are TGTGCCAGCGGTTCAGTAGACACTGAAGCTTTCTTT. Its translation is CASGSVDTEAFF. The chain has TRBV3-1 and TRBJ1-1, with D uncertain. Trimming pared 8 bases from V and 3 bases from J, leaving 10 bases between. The germline CDR1 and CDR2 sequences are LGHDT and YNNKEL (reference sequence). The CDR3 covers 12 residues. Drawing the rest from reference TRBV3-1 and TRBJ1-1, the complete variable domain is DTAVSQTPKYLVTQMGNDKSIKCEQNLGHDTMYWYKQDSKKFLKIMFSYNNKELIINETVPNRFSPKSPDKAHLNLHINSLELGDSAVYFCASGSVDTEAFFGQGTRLTVV.

This sequence joins TRBV2 and TRBJ1-6; D gene unclear. Between the trimmed V and J ends, which lost 2 bases and 10 bases, there was a span of 12 bases. Germline V gene lookup returns CDR1 SNHLY and CDR2 FYNNEI. The CDR3 runs 14 residues. The CDR3 bases are TGTGCCAGCAGTGAACGGGGATTCGGGTCACCCCTCCACTTT. Amino acid sequence: CASSERGFGSPLHF.